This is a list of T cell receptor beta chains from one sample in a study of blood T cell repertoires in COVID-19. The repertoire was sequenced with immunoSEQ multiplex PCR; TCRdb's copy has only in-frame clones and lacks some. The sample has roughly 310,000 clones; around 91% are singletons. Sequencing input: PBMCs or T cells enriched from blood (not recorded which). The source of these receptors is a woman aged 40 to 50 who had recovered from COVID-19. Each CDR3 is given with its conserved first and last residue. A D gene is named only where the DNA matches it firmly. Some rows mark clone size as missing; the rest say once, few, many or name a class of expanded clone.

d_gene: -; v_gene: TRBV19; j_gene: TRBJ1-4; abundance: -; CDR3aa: CASSILQANEKLFF; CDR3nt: TGTGCCAGTAGTATCTTGCAGGCGAATGAAAAACTGTTTTTT
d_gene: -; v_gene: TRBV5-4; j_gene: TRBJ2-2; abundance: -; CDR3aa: CASSSKRTGELFF; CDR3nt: TGTGCCAGCAGCTCCAAGCGGACCGGGGAGCTGTTTTTT
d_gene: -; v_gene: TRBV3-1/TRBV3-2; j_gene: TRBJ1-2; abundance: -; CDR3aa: CASSSTGPAGGYTF; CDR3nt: TGTGCCAGCAGCTCCACAGGTCCCGCGGGGGGCTACACCTTC
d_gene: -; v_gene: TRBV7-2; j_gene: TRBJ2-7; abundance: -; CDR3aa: CASSFRTAYEQYF; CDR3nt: TGTGCCAGCAGCTTCAGGACAGCCTACGAGCAGTACTTC
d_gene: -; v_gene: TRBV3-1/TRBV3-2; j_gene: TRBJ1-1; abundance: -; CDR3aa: CASSQGWGVEAFF; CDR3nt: TGTGCCAGCAGCCAAGGTTGGGGGGTTGAAGCTTTCTTT
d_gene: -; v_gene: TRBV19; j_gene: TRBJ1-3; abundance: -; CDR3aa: CASSISGGDGGNTIYF; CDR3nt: TGTGCCAGTAGTATCTCAGGAGGGGATGGTGGAAACACCATATATTTT
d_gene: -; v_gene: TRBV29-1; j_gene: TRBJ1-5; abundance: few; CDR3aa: CSVEDWPGKDQPQHF; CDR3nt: TGCAGCGTTGAAGATTGGCCAGGGAAGGATCAGCCCCAGCATTTT
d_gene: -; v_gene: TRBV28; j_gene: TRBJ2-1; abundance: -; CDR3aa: CASSSQGYEQFF; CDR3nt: TGTGCCAGCAGTTCCCAGGGGTATGAGCAGTTCTTC
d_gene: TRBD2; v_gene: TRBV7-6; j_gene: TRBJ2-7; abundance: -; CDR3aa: CASSPIPSGRGSYEQYF; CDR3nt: TGTGCCAGCAGCCCTATTCCTAGCGGGAGGGGCTCCTACGAGCAGTACTTC
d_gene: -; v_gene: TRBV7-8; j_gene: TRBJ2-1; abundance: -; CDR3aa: CASSLSAGPSSYNEQFF; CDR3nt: TGTGCCAGCAGCTTATCAGCGGGCCCCAGCTCCTACAATGAGCAGTTCTTC
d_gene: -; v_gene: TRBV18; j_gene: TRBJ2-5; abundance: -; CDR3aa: CASSPRLGETQYF; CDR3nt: TGTGCCAGCTCACCACGGCTTGGAGAGACCCAGTACTTC
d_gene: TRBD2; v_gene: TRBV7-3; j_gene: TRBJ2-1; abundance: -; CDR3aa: CASSSSGVFSNNEQFF; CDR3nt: TGTGCCAGCAGCTCTAGCGGGGTTTTCTCTAACAATGAGCAGTTCTTC
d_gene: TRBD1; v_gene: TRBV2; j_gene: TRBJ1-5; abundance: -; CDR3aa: CASSEDRGTNQPQHF; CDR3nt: TGTGCCAGCAGTGAGGACAGGGGTACCAATCAGCCCCAGCATTTT
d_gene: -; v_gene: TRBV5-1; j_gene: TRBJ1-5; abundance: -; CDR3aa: CASSLEGGGGNQPQHF; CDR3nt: TGCGCCAGCAGCTTGGAGGGGGGAGGGGGCAATCAGCCCCAGCATTTT
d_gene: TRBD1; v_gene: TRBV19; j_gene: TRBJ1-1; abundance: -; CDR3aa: CASRDRGLTEAFF; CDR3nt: TGTGCCAGTAGGGACAGGGGGCTTACTGAAGCTTTCTTT
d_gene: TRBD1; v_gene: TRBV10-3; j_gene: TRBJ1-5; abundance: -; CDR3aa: CAISESGQGNQPQHF; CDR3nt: TGTGCCATCAGTGAGTCGGGACAGGGTAATCAGCCCCAGCATTTT